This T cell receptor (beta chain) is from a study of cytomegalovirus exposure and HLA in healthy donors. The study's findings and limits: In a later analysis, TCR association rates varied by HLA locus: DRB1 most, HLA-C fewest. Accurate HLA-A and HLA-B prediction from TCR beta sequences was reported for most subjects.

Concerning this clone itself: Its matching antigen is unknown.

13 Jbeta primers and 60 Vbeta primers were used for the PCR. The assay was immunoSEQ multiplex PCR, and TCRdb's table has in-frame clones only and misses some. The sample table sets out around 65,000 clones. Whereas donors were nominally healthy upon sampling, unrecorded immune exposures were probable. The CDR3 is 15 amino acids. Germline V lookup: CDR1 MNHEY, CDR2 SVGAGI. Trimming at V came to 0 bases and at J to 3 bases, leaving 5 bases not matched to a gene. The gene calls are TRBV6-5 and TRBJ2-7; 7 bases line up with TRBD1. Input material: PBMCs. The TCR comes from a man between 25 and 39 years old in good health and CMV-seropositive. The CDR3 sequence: CASSYSTGRYYEQYF. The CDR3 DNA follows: TGTGCCAGCAGTTACTCGACAGGGAGATACTACGAGCAGTACTTC.